This note documents a single T cell receptor beta chain sequence. Its antigen is currently unknown. These data come from a study of shared clonotypes between healthy human individuals. Findings and caveats of the study: As a rule, naive subsets had a larger estimated richness than memory subsets.

Produced via immunoSEQ multiplex PCR; TCRdb's table is partial and in-frame only. The sample lists roughly 1 million clones, about 84% occurring once. V was shortened by 0 bases and J by 0 bases, with 15 bases between the two germline ends. The CDR3 totals 18 residues. In germline, CDR1 is MGHRA, CDR2 YSYEKL. The gene calls are TRBV4-1 and TRBJ1-3, with D unresolved. The clonotype comes from a man between 18 and 35 years old in good health. Some clones in this sample may be carry-over from other donors' samples. Sequenced: memory CD4+ T cells from PBMCs. The subset denotes: CD45RA-negative fraction. CDR3 coding DNA: TGCGCCAGCAGCCAAGATGGGCAGAGACTCGGCTCTGGAAACACCATATATTTT. It yields the protein CASSQDGQRLGSGNTIYF.